This T cell receptor (beta chain) was retrieved from a study of PD-1 blockade in classical Hodgkin lymphoma. Across the whole study: Patients got intravenous nivolumab 3 mg/kg every 2 weeks. Study observations and caveats: The study reported lower baseline TCR diversity in newly diagnosed patients than in healthy donors.

The CDR3 runs to 15 residues. From germline, CDR1 is KGHSH and CDR2 LQKENI. Trimming at V came to 6 bases and at J to 1 base, leaving 5 bases not matched to a gene. As to time point: cycle 4 day 1 (C4D1), after six to seven weeks of nivolumab. Every patient was affected by relapse after autologous stem cell transplantation, while exposure to brentuximab vedotin was not uniform. Complete response, partial response or progressive disease was each patient's best response. Worth noting for this clone: What it binds is unknown.

Profiled with immunoSEQ multiplex PCR; TCRdb holds only in-frame clones, not every one. The sample lists roughly 50,000 clones, around 90% occurring once. The V and J genes are TRBV18 and TRBJ2-5; 10 nucleotides match TRBD1. The specimen comprised peripheral blood mononuclear cells (PBMCs), sampled before the fourth cycle of nivolumab. This clonotype was obtained from a human donor with classical Hodgkin lymphoma. The CDR3 DNA is TGTGCCAGCTCGACCGGGACAGGGGCCCAAGAGACCCAGTACTTC. As protein: CASSTGTGAQETQYF.